The 18 T cell receptor beta chains below were found in one sample sequenced in a study of blood T cell repertoires in COVID-19 (dated by TCRdb to the early 2020s). Receptors were amplified or captured by the immunoSEQ multiplex PCR assay. TCRdb provides this immuneACCESS table in a form limited to in-frame rearrangements. Some clones are lacking; in checked studies, under half of them reflect an unresolved V gene, and why the rest are absent is not known. The sample table shows more than 65,000 clones, and approximately 80% are seen once. Almost 10% of the sample rests with the top ten. Sequencing input: peripheral blood. The receptors derive from a woman aged 80 or over with acute or convalescent COVID-19.

The rearrangement joins TRBV5-4 to TRBJ1-4; 7 positions match TRBD1. The CDR3 has 15 amino acids. With 3 bases clipped from V and 7 bases from J, the junction kept 9 bases outside the gene matches. Germline values: CDR1 SGHNT, CDR2 YYREEE (reference sequence). CDR3 in amino acids: CASSYRQGFSEKLFF. The CDR3 nucleotides read TGTGCCAGCAGCTACAGACAGGGATTTAGTGAAAAACTGTTTTTT. The variable domain in full, completed from reference TRBV5-4 and TRBJ1-4, reads ETGVTQSPTHLIKTRGQQVTLRCSSQSGHNTVSWYQQALGQGPQFIFQYYREEENGRGNFPPRFSGLQFPNYSSELNVNALELDDSALYLCASSYRQGFSEKLFFGSGTQLSVL.

The chain recombines TRBV10-1 with TRBJ1-2; weak D call: TRBD1 (5 bases). The germline V gene encodes CDR1 WNHNN and CDR2 SYGVQD (reference sequence). CDR3 length: 13 amino acids. Trimming removed 0 bases at V and 5 bases at J, with 7 bases between. Written as DNA, the CDR3 is TGCGCCAGCAGTGAGTCATGGACATATGGCTACACCTTC. It yields the protein CASSESWTYGYTF.

V and J are TRBV5-1 and TRBJ2-3; 12 bases line up with TRBD2. V lost 4 bases and J lost 3; bases outside the gene matches: 6. The V gene's germline CDR1 is SGHRS and CDR2 YFSETQ. CDR3 size: 16 residues. The CDR3 reads CASSHGLAGTTDTQYF. In DNA form, the CDR3 reads TGCGCCAGCAGCCACGGACTAGCGGGGACTACAGATACGCAGTATTTT.

This clone was recorded once. J is TRBJ2-7 and V is TRBV25-1, with 8 bases lining up with TRBD1. V lost 4 bases, J lost 3 bases, and 11 bases stayed unmatched. Germline CDR1 reads MGHDK; CDR2 reads SYGVNS. The CDR3 length is 16 residues. The CDR3 is CASSAYRQGFIYEQYF. CDR3 DNA sequence: TGTGCCAGCAGTGCCTATAGACAGGGGTTCATCTACGAGCAGTACTTC.

The gene calls are TRBV3-1 (or the pseudogene TRBV3-2) and TRBJ2-2, with D possibly matching TRBD2 (5 bases). The CDR3 contains 18 residues. Between the trimmed V and J ends, which lost 3 bases and 3 bases, there was a span of 20 bases. Germline V gene data show CDR1 as LGHDT and CDR2 as YNNKEL (reference sequence). CDR3 amino acids: CASSHTLRGASDTGELFF. CDR3 DNA sequence: TGTGCCAGCAGCCATACTCTTCGGGGAGCGTCCGACACCGGGGAGCTGTTTTTT.

This clone showed up just a few times. The chain has TRBV4-2 and TRBJ1-6; possibly TRBD1 for D (6 bases). Trimming left V 0 bases short and J 10 bases short, with 16 bases between. CDR3 length: 16 amino acids. The germline V gene has CDR1 LGHNA and CDR2 YNFKEQ. CDR3 sequence: CASSQEFGGRMSPLHF. CDR3 nucleotides: TGTGCCAGCAGCCAAGAGTTCGGGGGGCGCATGTCACCCCTCCACTTT.

The chain employs TRBV6-5 and TRBJ1-5, with D maybe TRBD1 (6 bases). The germline V gene encodes CDR1 MNHEY and CDR2 SVGAGI. Trimming stripped 6 bases from V and 1 base from J, with 13 bases between. The CDR3 length is 15 residues. The CDR3 loop is CASSPEGGSNQPQHF. The CDR3 DNA is TGTGCCAGCAGCCCGGAGGGGGGGAGCAATCAGCCCCAGCATTTT.

The rearrangement joins TRBV29-1 to TRBJ2-7; possibly TRBD2 for D (5 bases). V dropped 3 bases and J dropped 7 bases, with 16 bases sitting between them. This CDR3 has 13 residues. Germline values: CDR1 SQVTM, CDR2 ANQGSEA. CDR3 region: CSVEVGQSGEQYF. DNA of the CDR3: TGCAGCGTTGAGGTCGGGCAATCGGGGGAGCAGTACTTC.

The V and J genes are TRBV29-1 and TRBJ1-1; 8 bases line up with TRBD1. The CDR3 runs to 16 residues. Looked up from germline, CDR1 is SQVTM and CDR2 is ANQGSEA. Trimming removed 4 bases from V and 4 bases from J; junction bases left unmatched: 14. The CDR3 loop reads CSVASTGVGVSTEAFF. CDR3 coding DNA: TGCAGCGTTGCCTCGACAGGGGTAGGAGTGAGCACTGAAGCTTTCTTT.

The CDR3 DNA follows: TGTGCCTGGAGTGCCGGGACAGGGTTCAACGAGCAGTACTTC. Encoded protein: CAWSAGTGFNEQYF. This chain uses TRBV30 with TRBJ2-7; 9 bases align to TRBD1. The CDR3 consists of 14 residues. J gave up 5 bases and V 1 base, and 6 bases lay outside the gene matches. Germline CDR1 and CDR2: GTSNPN and SVGIG (reference sequence).

This sequence joins TRBV7-3 and TRBJ2-3; 12 nucleotides align to TRBD2. Germline assignment: CDR1 SGHTA and CDR2 FQGTGA. V was pared by 5 bases and J by 1 base, with 4 bases of the junction left unmatched. The CDR3 consists of 16 residues. CDR3 in amino acids: CASSRRLAGGTDTQYF. CDR3 DNA: TGTGCCAGCAGCCGTAGACTAGCGGGGGGCACAGATACGCAGTATTTT. Complete variable domain (other parts from reference TRBV7-3 and TRBJ2-3): GAGVSQTPSNKVTEKGKYVELRCDPISGHTALYWYRQSLGQGPEFLIYFQGTGAADDSGLPNDRFFAVRPEGSVSTLKIQRTERGDSAVYLCASSRRLAGGTDTQYFGPGTRLTVL.

V usage is TRBV3-1 (or the pseudogene TRBV3-2) and J usage is TRBJ1-2; TRBD1 matches at 8 bases. V trimming: 2 bases; J trimming: 6 bases; junction bases outside the gene matches: 8. In germline, CDR1 is LGHDT, CDR2 YNNKEL (reference sequence). The CDR3 loop spans 15 amino acids. CDR3 sequence reads: CASSQMAGTGDGYTF. In DNA form, the CDR3 reads TGTGCCAGCAGCCAAATGGCCGGGACAGGAGATGGCTACACCTTC.

Here the CDR3 reads CASSDSVDSPGDNQPQHF. In DNA, the CDR3 is TGTGCCAGCAGTGACTCAGTGGACAGCCCTGGGGACAATCAGCCCCAGCATTTT. V and J are TRBV6-4 and TRBJ1-5; TRBD1 might be the D (6 bases). V was trimmed by 0 bases and J by 3 bases, leaving 18 bases between them. The germline CDR1 and CDR2 sequences are MRHNA and SNTAGT. This CDR3 spans 18 amino acids.

The rearrangement links TRBV2 to TRBJ1-5; D is undetermined. V was shortened by 3 bases and J by 7 bases, with 13 bases between the two germline ends. Looked up from germline, CDR1 is SNHLY and CDR2 is FYNNEI. This CDR3 region has 14 residues. This chain's CDR3 is CASSDSGFFQPQHF. CDR3 sequence (DNA): TGTGCCAGCAGTGATTCCGGTTTTTTCCAGCCCCAGCATTTT.

This clone was counted once. This chain links TRBV19 with TRBJ2-5, with 10 bases that match TRBD2. V trimming: 6 bases; J trimming: 4 bases; junction bases outside the gene matches: 8. Germline values: CDR1 LNHDA, CDR2 SQIVND (reference sequence). There are 15 residues in the CDR3. The CDR3 sequence: CASRTSGGARETQYF. The CDR3 DNA follows: TGTGCCAGTAGAACGAGCGGGGGGGCGCGAGAGACCCAGTACTTC.

V gene TRBV3-1 (or the pseudogene TRBV3-2) combines with J gene TRBJ1-2, with 7 bases lining up with TRBD1. Germline values: CDR1 LGHDT, CDR2 YNNKEL (reference sequence). The CDR3 runs 14 residues. Trimming cost V 3 bases and J 8 bases; bases outside gene matches: 9. The DNA of the CDR3 is TGTGCCAGCAGCCACCCGGACCTCAGGGGGGGCTACACCTTC. This encodes CASSHPDLRGGYTF.

The chain joins TRBV5-1 to TRBJ1-1; 10 positions agree with TRBD1. CDR1 SGHRS and CDR2 YFSETQ come from the germline V gene. This CDR3 is 14 amino acids long. Trimming at V came to 0 bases and at J to 6 bases, leaving 2 bases not matched to a gene. The CDR3 DNA is TGCGCCAGCAGCTTGGCGGGACAGGGGTCTGAAGCTTTCTTT. It codes for CASSLAGQGSEAFF.

The gene calls are TRBV12-3 or TRBV12-4 and TRBJ1-2; D unresolved. CDR3 length: 13 amino acids. Trimming stripped 5 bases from V and 4 bases from J, with 11 bases between. CDR3 DNA: TGTGCCAGCAGTCCCGAACCAGGCTATGGCTACACCTTC. Its protein is CASSPEPGYGYTF.